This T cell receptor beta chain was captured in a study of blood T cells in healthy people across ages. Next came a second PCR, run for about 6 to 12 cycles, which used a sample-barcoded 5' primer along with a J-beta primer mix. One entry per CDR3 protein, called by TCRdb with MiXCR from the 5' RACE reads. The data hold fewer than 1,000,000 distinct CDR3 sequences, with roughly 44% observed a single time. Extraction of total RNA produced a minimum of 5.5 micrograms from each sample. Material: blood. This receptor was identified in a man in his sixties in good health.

CDR3 DNA sequence: TGTGCCAGCAGTTTCCAGGGTTTTGAAGCTTTCTTT. It yields the protein CASSFQGFEAFF. The chain uses TRBV12-3 or TRBV12-4 and TRBJ1-1; weak D call: TRBD1 (5 bases). V dropped 3 bases and J dropped 7 bases, with 9 bases sitting between them. This CDR3 has 12 amino acids.